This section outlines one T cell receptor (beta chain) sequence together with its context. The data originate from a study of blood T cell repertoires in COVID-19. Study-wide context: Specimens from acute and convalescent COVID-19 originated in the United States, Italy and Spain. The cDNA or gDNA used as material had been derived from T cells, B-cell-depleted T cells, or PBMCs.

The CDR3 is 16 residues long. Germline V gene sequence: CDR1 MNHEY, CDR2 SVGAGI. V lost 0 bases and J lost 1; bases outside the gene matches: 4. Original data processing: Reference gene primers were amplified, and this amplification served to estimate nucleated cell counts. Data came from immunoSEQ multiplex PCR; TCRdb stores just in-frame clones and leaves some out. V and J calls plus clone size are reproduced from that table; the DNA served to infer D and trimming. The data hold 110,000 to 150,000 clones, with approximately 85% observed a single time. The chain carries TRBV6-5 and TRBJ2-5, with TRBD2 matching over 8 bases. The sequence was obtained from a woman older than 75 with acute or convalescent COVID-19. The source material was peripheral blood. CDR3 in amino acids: CASSYSSLAGQETQYF. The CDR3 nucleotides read TGTGCCAGCAGTTACTCAAGCCTAGCGGGCCAAGAGACCCAGTACTTC.